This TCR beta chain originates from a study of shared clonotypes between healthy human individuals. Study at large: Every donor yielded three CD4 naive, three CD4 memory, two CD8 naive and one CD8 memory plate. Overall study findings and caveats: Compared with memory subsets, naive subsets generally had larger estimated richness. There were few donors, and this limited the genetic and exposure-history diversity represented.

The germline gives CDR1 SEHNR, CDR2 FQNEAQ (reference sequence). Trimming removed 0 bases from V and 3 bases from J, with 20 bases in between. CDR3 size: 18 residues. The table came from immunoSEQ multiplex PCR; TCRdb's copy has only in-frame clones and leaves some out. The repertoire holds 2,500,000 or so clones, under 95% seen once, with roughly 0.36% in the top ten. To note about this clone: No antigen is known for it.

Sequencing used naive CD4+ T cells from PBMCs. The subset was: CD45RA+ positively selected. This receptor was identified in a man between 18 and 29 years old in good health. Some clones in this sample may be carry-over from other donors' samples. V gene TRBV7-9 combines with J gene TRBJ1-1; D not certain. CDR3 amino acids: CASSLARSVGISDTEAFF. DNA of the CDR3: TGTGCCAGCAGCTTAGCGCGCAGTGTCGGGATTTCAGACACTGAAGCTTTCTTT.